A single sample is the source of the 25 T cell receptor beta chains below, sequenced in a study of blood T cell repertoires in COVID-19. Produced via immunoSEQ multiplex PCR; TCRdb's table is partial and in-frame only. Here the sample spans 200,000 to 250,000 clones, roughly 87% being singletons. Specimen: PBMCs or T cells enriched from blood (not recorded which). These TCRs come from a woman aged 25 to 39 with acute COVID-19.

The chain combines TRBV3-1 (or the pseudogene TRBV3-2) with TRBJ1-1, with D possibly matching TRBD1 (6 bases). Trimming pared 0 bases from V and 0 bases from J, leaving 20 bases between. The CDR3 loop spans 19 amino acids. Germline V gives CDR1 LGHDT, CDR2 YNNKEL (reference sequence). The CDR3 sequence: CASSQDRKRGWALNTEAFF. DNA for the CDR3: TGTGCCAGCAGCCAAGATAGGAAAAGGGGGTGGGCCTTGAACACTGAAGCTTTCTTT.

V is TRBV19 and J is TRBJ1-5, with 9 bases matching TRBD1. Unmatched junction bases numbered 9, after V lost 3 bases and J lost 3 bases. Germline lookup yields CDR1 LNHDA and CDR2 SQIVND (reference sequence). The CDR3 is 17 amino acids. The CDR3 region is CASSILWDRAPNQPQHF. The CDR3 region has the DNA TGTGCCAGTAGTATTTTGTGGGACAGGGCCCCCAATCAGCCCCAGCATTTT.

This CDR3 is CASSLFTSGSYNEQFF. The CDR3 DNA is TGTGCCAGCAGTTTATTTACTAGCGGGAGCTACAATGAGCAGTTCTTC. The chain employs TRBV28 and TRBJ2-1, with 11 nucleotides matching TRBD2. CDR1 is MDHEN and CDR2 is SYDVKM in the germline V gene. V was clipped by 1 base and J by 3 bases; unmatched bases: 2. The CDR3 consists of 16 residues.

This chain links TRBV4-2 with TRBJ1-6; 9 bases match TRBD1. CDR1 is LGHNA, CDR2 YNFKEQ, per germline. The CDR3 contains 15 residues. Unmatched junction bases numbered 6, after V lost 4 bases and J lost 8 bases. In DNA, the CDR3 is TGTGCCAGCAGCCCCGACCGGGACAGGGATTCACCCCTCCACTTT. Its protein is CASSPDRDRDSPLHF.

The chain combines TRBV7-3 with TRBJ1-1, with 8 bases matching TRBD1. The CDR3 sequence is 12 residues long. With V trimmed by 6 bases and J by 9 bases, 6 bases remained unmatched. Germline loops: CDR1 SGHTA, CDR2 FQGTGA. CDR3 nucleotide sequence: TGTGCCAGCAGTATAGGGACAGGCCAAGCTTTCTTT. It codes for CASSIGTGQAFF.

Comments on this clone: The junction differs from germline at one of its ends, possibly a read error. V usage is TRBV28 and J usage is TRBJ1-2, with D possibly TRBD1 on 5 matching bases. This CDR3 spans 13 amino acids. Germline lookup yields CDR1 MDHEN and CDR2 SYDVKM. The CDR3 spells CASSLTWGSGHTF. Here the CDR3 DNA reads TGTGCCAGCAGTTTAACGTGGGGCTCTGGCCACACCTTC.

The chain combines TRBV7-2 with TRBJ2-2; D may be TRBD2 (5 bases). V lost 4 bases, J lost 5 bases, and 8 bases lay in between. This CDR3 contains 13 residues. The germline CDR1 and CDR2 sequences are SGHTA and FQGNSA. CDR3 DNA sequence: TGTGCCAGCAGCTCGTTAGCGACCGGGGAGCTGTTTTTT. This gives the protein CASSSLATGELFF.

This chain joins TRBV11-2 and TRBJ2-3, with 8 bases matching TRBD2. The CDR3 sequence is 15 residues long. From germline, CDR1 is SGHAT and CDR2 FQNNGV. The V segment lost 5 bases and the J segment 5 bases; nucleotides outside the gene matches: 9. The CDR3: CASSTQRELGDTQYF. CDR3 bases: TGTGCCAGCAGCACTCAGCGGGAGCTCGGAGATACGCAGTATTTT.

The chain carries TRBV19 and TRBJ1-1; D is uncertain. CDR1 is LNHDA and CDR2 is SQIVND in the germline V gene (reference sequence). The V and J ends lost 2 bases and 0 bases respectively, with 10 bases between them. CDR3 length equals 15 residues. The CDR3 protein is CASSIFAGLNTEAFF. DNA of the CDR3: TGTGCCAGTAGTATATTCGCAGGCCTGAACACTGAAGCTTTCTTT.

The chain combines TRBV27 with TRBJ2-1; D perhaps matches TRBD1 (7 bases). CDR3 size: 15 residues. Per germline, CDR1 MNHEY and CDR2 SMNVEV (reference sequence). V lost 5 bases and J lost 6, with 17 bases in between. In DNA, the CDR3 is TGTGCCAGCAGTCCTTCAGGGGGGTGGGGCAATGAGCAGTTCTTC. Its translation: CASSPSGGWGNEQFF.

The genes are TRBV28 and TRBJ2-3; D is possibly TRBD2 (6 bases). Germline loops: CDR1 MDHEN, CDR2 SYDVKM. V dropped 6 bases and J dropped 2 bases, with 24 bases sitting between them. The CDR3 has 18 residues. CDR3 sequence (DNA): TGTGCCAGCAGCTCCCCGCGGGCGGCGGGGCACCCCACAGATACGCAGTATTTT. Its translation: CASSSPRAAGHPTDTQYF.

The chain couples TRBV27 to TRBJ2-7; 12 bases map to TRBD2. There are 20 residues in the CDR3. Per germline, CDR1 MNHEY and CDR2 SMNVEV (reference sequence). With V trimmed by 5 bases and J by 1 base, 18 bases remained unmatched. CDR3 loop: CASSVGLAGSAFRLSYEQYF. The CDR3, as DNA: TGTGCCAGCAGTGTCGGACTAGCGGGGTCTGCTTTTCGGTTATCCTACGAGCAGTACTTC.

V is TRBV7-9 and J is TRBJ2-3; 12 bases map to TRBD2. CDR3 length: 18 amino acids. The V gene end was trimmed by 2 bases and the J gene end by 2 bases; junction bases not matched to a gene: 8. Germline CDR1 is SEHNR and CDR2 is FQNEAQ (reference sequence). CDR3 coding DNA: TGTGCCAGCAGCTTAAGGGTACTAGCGGGAGGTGACACAGATACGCAGTATTTT. It encodes CASSLRVLAGGDTDTQYF.

The chain employs TRBV5-1 and TRBJ1-6, with D possibly being TRBD1 (5 bases). This CDR3 has 21 residues. V was cut by 0 bases and J by 0 bases, with 22 bases left in between. Germline V lookup: CDR1 SGHRS, CDR2 YFSETQ. CDR3 sequence: CASSLGLQQEGLSSYNSPLHF. In nucleotides, the CDR3 is TGCGCCAGCAGCTTGGGACTCCAACAGGAGGGCCTAAGCTCCTATAATTCACCCCTCCACTTT.

This clone showed up just once. The genes are TRBV27 and TRBJ2-7; TRBD1 matches 12 bases. Per the germline V gene, CDR1 is MNHEY and CDR2 is SMNVEV (reference sequence). Unmatched junction bases numbered 4, after V lost 5 bases and J lost 5 bases. This CDR3 has 14 residues. DNA for the CDR3: TGTGCCAGCAGTACCGGGACAGGGGGCAACGAGCAGTACTTC. Amino acid sequence: CASSTGTGGNEQYF.

This clone was found a few times. The rearrangement uses TRBV2 and TRBJ1-5, with 10 bases fitting TRBD1. This CDR3 comprises 16 residues. Germline V gene lookup returns CDR1 SNHLY and CDR2 FYNNEI. J lost 0 bases, V lost 4 bases, and 3 bases had no gene match. CDR3 nucleotide sequence: TGTGCCAGCAGTGTCAGACAGGGGGCTAGCAATCAGCCCCAGCATTTT. It is translated as CASSVRQGASNQPQHF.

The genes are TRBV2 and TRBJ2-5; D might be TRBD2 (7 bases). This CDR3 region has 18 residues. The V gene's germline CDR1 is SNHLY and CDR2 FYNNEI. Trimming removed 4 bases from V and 1 base from J, with 22 bases in between. The CDR3 bases are TGTGCCAGCAGTGGCCCCGGGGGGCCTATTCCCATCCAAGAGACCCAGTACTTC. It specifies CASSGPGGPIPIQETQYF. Full variable domain (rest looked up from reference TRBV2 and TRBJ2-5): EPEVTQTPSHQVTQMGQEVILRCVPISNHLYFYWYRQILGQKVEFLVSFYNNEISEKSEIFDDQFSVERPDGSNFTLKIRSTKLEDSAMYFCASSGPGGPIPIQETQYFGPGTRLLVL.

V gene TRBV12-5 combines with J gene TRBJ2-1; D is unresolved. The CDR3 runs to 12 residues. Per germline, CDR1 LGHNT and CDR2 FRNRAP. V was shortened by 2 bases and J by 7 bases, with 6 bases between the two germline ends. CDR3 protein: CASGLFGNEQFF. For the CDR3, the DNA is TGTGCTAGTGGTTTGTTCGGGAATGAGCAGTTCTTC. The full variable domain, its missing parts supplied by reference TRBV12-5 and TRBJ2-1, is DARVTQTPRHKVTEMGQEVTMRCQPILGHNTVFWYRQTMMQGLELLAYFRNRAPLDDSGMPKDRFSAEMPDATLATLKIQPSEPRDSAVYFCASGLFGNEQFFGPGTRLTVL.

The chain combines TRBV19 with TRBJ2-7, with D uncertain. Germline-derived CDR1 and CDR2 are LNHDA and SQIVND (reference sequence). The CDR3 runs 15 residues. Between the trimmed V and J ends, which lost 3 bases and 0 bases, there was a span of 12 bases. The CDR3 sequence is CASSISPQSSYEQYF. The CDR3, as DNA: TGTGCCAGTAGTATTTCGCCACAAAGCTCCTACGAGCAGTACTTC.

The V call is TRBV19, the J call TRBJ2-3; possibly TRBD1 for D (5 bases). V was clipped by 1 base and J by 0 bases, with 8 bases between them. The germline V gene encodes CDR1 LNHDA and CDR2 SQIVND (reference sequence). The CDR3 length is 15 residues. In nucleotides, the CDR3 is TGTGCCAGTAGTATAGGACAGCTTAGCACAGATACGCAGTATTTT. This gives the protein CASSIGQLSTDTQYF. The whole variable domain, remainder taken from reference TRBV19 and TRBJ2-3, is DGGITQSPKYLFRKEGQNVTLSCEQNLNHDAMYWYRQDPGQGLRLIYYSQIVNDFQKGDIAEGYSVSREKKESFPLTVTSAQKNPTAFYLCASSIGQLSTDTQYFGPGTRLTVL.

CDR3 in amino acids: CSAAQGAQETQYF. CDR3 coding DNA: TGCAGCGCTGCACAGGGGGCGCAAGAGACCCAGTACTTC. The chain carries TRBV29-1 and TRBJ2-5; 9 bases map to TRBD1. The CDR3 is made up of 13 amino acids. The junction had 5 bases not matched to a gene; V was cut back by 7 bases and J by 2 bases. The V gene's germline CDR1 is SQVTM and CDR2 ANQGSEA.

This clone occurred once. This chain uses TRBV19 with TRBJ1-5; 9 nucleotides line up with TRBD1. Losses at the gene ends were 5 bases for V and 7 bases for J; bases not matched to a gene: 9. CDR1 and CDR2 from the germline V gene are LNHDA and SQIVND (reference sequence). There are 15 residues in the CDR3. The CDR3 loop is CASSYTGGNGQPQHF. The CDR3 DNA sequence: TGTGCCAGTAGTTATACAGGGGGCAACGGGCAGCCCCAGCATTTT.

The gene calls are TRBV21-1 and TRBJ1-2; the table's D call, TRBD1, was not checked against the DNA. TRBV21-1 is designated a pseudogene. This CDR3 spans 16 amino acids. The CDR3 bases are TGTGCCAGCAGCAAAACAGTAACAGGGGCTACCTATGGCTACACCTTC. Its protein product is CASSKTVTGATYGYTF.

The table lists this clone with a count of one. The chain employs TRBV15 and TRBJ2-5; 9 bases fit TRBD2. V dropped 1 base and J dropped 5; count of bases not matched to a gene: 8. The CDR3 has 16 amino acids. Germline-derived CDR1 and CDR2 are LNHNV and YYDKDF (reference sequence). This CDR3 reads CATSRASGKGFETQYF. CDR3 DNA sequence: TGTGCCACCAGCAGAGCTAGCGGGAAGGGGTTTGAGACCCAGTACTTC.

The chain joins TRBV5-4 to TRBJ2-3; 7 nucleotides line up with TRBD2. Trimming removed 0 bases from V and 0 bases from J; junction bases left unmatched: 4. The CDR3 is made up of 16 amino acids. From germline, CDR1 is SGHNT and CDR2 YYREEE (reference sequence). This CDR3 reads CASSLGASGSTDTQYF. The CDR3 region has the DNA TGTGCCAGCAGCTTGGGGGCTAGCGGCAGCACAGATACGCAGTATTTT.